Each of the 32 T cell receptor beta chains below was sequenced from the same sample in a study of cytomegalovirus exposure and HLA in healthy donors. This PCR relied on a set of 60 Vbeta primers and 13 Jbeta primers. Profiled with immunoSEQ multiplex PCR; TCRdb holds only in-frame clones, not every one. This sample has hundreds of thousands of clones, with about three quarters found just once. Material: PBMCs. These receptors originate from a male donor in good health and CMV-seronegative.

V is TRBV28 and J is TRBJ2-7; possible D gene TRBD2, 5 bases. The CDR3 length is 14 residues. Trimming stripped 3 bases from V and 0 bases from J, with 9 bases between. In germline, CDR1 is MDHEN, CDR2 SYDVKM. CDR3 in amino acids: CASSFTGSSYEQYF. The CDR3 nucleotides are TGTGCCAGCAGTTTTACGGGGAGCTCCTACGAGCAGTACTTC.

The CDR3 nucleotides are TGTGCCAGCAGTGAAATACAGGGTAATTCACCCCTCCACTTT. It yields the protein CASSEIQGNSPLHF. The gene calls are TRBV2 and TRBJ1-6; D might be TRBD1 (6 bases). CDR3 length: 14 amino acids. V lost 2 bases, J lost 6 bases, and 8 bases lay in between. Germline CDR1 SNHLY, CDR2 FYNNEI.

V is TRBV30 and J is TRBJ1-4; no firm D call. CDR1 and CDR2 (germline): GTSNPN, SVGIG (reference sequence). The V gene lost 2 bases and the J gene lost 0 bases, with 19 bases spanning the gap. There are 18 residues in the CDR3. The chain's CDR3 is CAWSSTDPRRATNEKLFF. The CDR3 DNA is TGTGCCTGGAGTTCGACCGACCCCAGACGGGCAACTAATGAAAAACTGTTTTTT.

The chain recombines TRBV4-2 with TRBJ2-2, with D maybe TRBD1 (6 bases). Per the germline V gene, CDR1 is LGHNA and CDR2 is YNFKEQ. The CDR3 is made up of 12 amino acids. Between the trimmed V and J ends, which lost 5 bases and 7 bases, there was a span of 8 bases. CDR3 nucleotide sequence: TGTGCCAGCAGCTGGGACATCGGGGAGCTGTTTTTT. Amino acid sequence: CASSWDIGELFF.

The chain carries TRBV28 and TRBJ2-7; 7 bases line up with TRBD1. In germline, CDR1 is MDHEN, CDR2 SYDVKM. The V gene end was trimmed by 5 bases and the J gene end by 5 bases; junction bases not matched to a gene: 15. CDR3 length equals 16 residues. The CDR3 DNA reads TGTGCCAGCAGTCGACCCATGACAGGGCGGAAGGACGAGCAGTACTTC. It specifies CASSRPMTGRKDEQYF.

The chain joins TRBV6-5 to TRBJ2-7; D not resolved. The V gene lost 6 bases and the J gene lost 1 base, with 10 bases spanning the gap. Per germline, CDR1 MNHEY and CDR2 SVGAGI. The CDR3 loop spans 13 amino acids. The CDR3 nucleotides read TGTGCCAGCAGCCTAACCTTATCCTACGAGCAGTACTTC. This sequence encodes CASSLTLSYEQYF.

The chain has TRBV19 and TRBJ2-7; maybe TRBD1 (6 bases). V lost 11 bases, J lost 1 base, and 15 bases lay in between. CDR3 length: 13 amino acids. CDR1 is LNHDA and CDR2 is SQIVND in the germline V gene (reference sequence). Here the CDR3 reads CASEMQGSYEQYF. The CDR3 region has the DNA TGTGCCTCCGAAATGCAGGGGTCCTACGAGCAGTACTTC.

This rearrangement joins TRBV7-9 to TRBJ1-2; D is ambiguous. The V end lost 4 bases, the J end lost 6 bases, and 18 bases lay between the germline ends. The CDR3 length is 15 residues. Germline CDR1 reads SEHNR; CDR2 reads FQNEAQ (reference sequence). The CDR3 DNA follows: TGTGCCAGCAGCTCTCCAAACCGGGGTAAGCATGGCTACACCTTC. Translated, it gives CASSSPNRGKHGYTF. The complete variable domain, with remaining parts taken from reference TRBV7-9 and TRBJ1-2, reads DTGVSQNPRHKITKRGQNVTFRCDPISEHNRLYWYRQTLGQGPEFLTYFQNEAQLEKSRLLSDRFSAERPKGSFSTLEIQRTEQGDSAMYLCASSSPNRGKHGYTFGSGTRLTVV.

The gene calls are TRBV6-5 and TRBJ2-3, with TRBD1 identical over 8 bases. The CDR3 contains 14 residues. The trim removed 5 bases at V and 4 bases at J, leaving 5 bases unmatched. The germline V gene encodes CDR1 MNHEY and CDR2 SVGAGI. CDR3 sequence reads: CASSGQGYADTQYF. The DNA for the CDR3 is TGTGCCAGCAGTGGACAGGGTTACGCAGATACGCAGTATTTT.

The chain has TRBV5-1 and TRBJ1-4, with D possibly matching TRBD1 (5 bases). Trimming shortened V by 2 bases and J by 0 bases, and 8 bases separated the two germline ends. The CDR3 contains 15 residues. Germline CDR1 is SGHRS and CDR2 is YFSETQ. CDR3 in DNA: TGCGCCAGCAGCTTTACGACAGCAACTAATGAAAAACTGTTTTTT. Amino acid sequence: CASSFTTATNEKLFF.

The chain has TRBV4-3 and TRBJ2-1, with D tentatively TRBD1 (6 bases). Germline assignment: CDR1 LGHNA and CDR2 YSLEER. Trimming cost V 1 base and J 7 bases, with 23 bases left between them. This CDR3 has 18 residues. The CDR3 DNA is TGCGCCAGCAGCCAAGTTTTTCCCTCCGGGCAGGGGCAAAATGAGCAGTTCTTC. Protein product: CASSQVFPSGQGQNEQFF.

This chain uses TRBV19 with TRBJ1-5; the match to TRBD1 covers 7 bases. After removal of 0 bases from V and 5 bases from J, the junction contained 4 bases not matched to a gene. The CDR3 totals 15 residues. Germline CDR1 reads LNHDA; CDR2 reads SQIVND (reference sequence). CDR3 bases: TGTGCCAGTAGTATAGAAGGACAGGACTATCAGCCCCAGCATTTT. It yields the protein CASSIEGQDYQPQHF. The variable domain in full, completed from reference TRBV19 and TRBJ1-5, reads DGGITQSPKYLFRKEGQNVTLSCEQNLNHDAMYWYRQDPGQGLRLIYYSQIVNDFQKGDIAEGYSVSREKKESFPLTVTSAQKNPTAFYLCASSIEGQDYQPQHFGDGTRLSIL.

This clone was detected once. This rearrangement joins TRBV9 to TRBJ2-7; tentatively, D is TRBD1 (5 bases). CDR3 length equals 15 residues. Germline assignment: CDR1 SGDLS and CDR2 YYNGEE. V lost 0 bases, J lost 2 bases, and 12 bases lay in between. DNA for the CDR3: TGTGCCAGCAGCGTAGCTGGGGCAACAGCCTACGAGCAGTACTTC. It is translated as CASSVAGATAYEQYF.

The table lists this clone with a few counts. The V and J genes are TRBV4-3 and TRBJ1-2; 8 positions match TRBD1. This CDR3 has 13 residues. CDR1 and CDR2 from the germline V gene are LGHNA and YSLEER. Germline trimming cut 1 base from V and 8 bases from J; bases unmatched to any gene: 3. DNA for the CDR3: TGCGCCAGCAGCCAAGTCAGGGGGCAGGGCTACACCTTC. Protein product: CASSQVRGQGYTF.

V and J are TRBV7-3 and TRBJ1-5; D might be TRBD1 (5 bases). Germline CDR1 is SGHTA and CDR2 is FQGTGA. The CDR3 is 17 amino acids. Trimming pared 1 base from V and 0 bases from J, leaving 13 bases between. The CDR3 DNA sequence: TGTGCCAGCAGCTTAAGGTTTGGGACTCATAGCAATCAGCCCCAGCATTTT. This translates into CASSLRFGTHSNQPQHF.

V usage is TRBV10-3 and J usage is TRBJ1-1; 7 bases align to TRBD1. The ends lost 11 bases at V and 3 bases at J; junction bases unmatched: 6. Germline CDR1 and CDR2: ENHRY and SYGVKD. The length of the CDR3 is 12 residues. The CDR3 DNA reads as TGTGCCGTGGGGACAGATTACACTGAAGCTTTCTTT. This translates into CAVGTDYTEAFF.

This clone was seen a few times. This sequence joins TRBV7-6 and TRBJ2-1; D is ambiguous. The germline CDR1 and CDR2 sequences are SGHVS and FNYEAQ. This CDR3 is 15 amino acids long. The germline V and J ends were trimmed by 2 bases and 1 base, with 9 bases remaining between them. The CDR3 sequence: CASSLNPISYNEQFF. The CDR3 nucleotides are TGTGCCAGCAGCTTAAATCCAATTTCCTACAATGAGCAGTTCTTC.

The rearrangement links TRBV21-1 to TRBJ2-3; TRBD2, the D gene given by the table, was not confirmed from the DNA. TRBV21-1 is flagged as a pseudogene. The CDR3 loop spans 17 amino acids. The CDR3 reads CASSKELAGDNTDTQYF. DNA of the CDR3: TGTGCCAGCAGCAAAGAACTAGCGGGAGATAACACAGATACGCAGTATTTT.

CDR3 sequence: CSVGRTGGDNYGYTF. The CDR3 nucleotides are TGCAGCGTTGGAAGGACAGGGGGCGATAACTATGGCTACACCTTC. The V call is TRBV29-1, the J call TRBJ1-2; 11 bases agree with TRBD1. Germline CDR1 SQVTM, CDR2 ANQGSEA. The V and J ends lost 4 bases and 1 base, in that order; junction bases with no gene match: 5. The CDR3 is 15 residues long. The complete variable domain, with remaining parts taken from reference TRBV29-1 and TRBJ1-2, reads SAVISQKPSRDICQRGTSLTIQCQVDSQVTMMFWYRQQPGQSLTLIATANQGSEATYESGFVIDKFPISRPNLTFSTLTVSNMSPEDSSIYLCSVGRTGGDNYGYTFGSGTRLTVV.

The gene calls are TRBV19 and TRBJ2-1; no definite D call. V lost 3 bases to trimming and J lost 9 bases, with 9 bases between them. The germline gives CDR1 LNHDA, CDR2 SQIVND (reference sequence). The CDR3 extends over 12 amino acids. CDR3 sequence reads: CASSMRWSEQFF. The CDR3 DNA is TGTGCCAGTAGTATGAGGTGGAGTGAGCAGTTCTTC.

CDR3 in DNA: TGTGCCAGCAGCCAAGAAGGGCCAGGGGTATACGAGCAGTACTTC. Translation gives CASSQEGPGVYEQYF. The chain links TRBV14 to TRBJ2-7, with D perhaps matching TRBD1 (6 bases). The CDR3 consists of 15 residues. V lost 0 bases to trimming and J lost 4 bases, with 13 bases between them. From germline, CDR1 is SGHDN and CDR2 FVKESK.

This clone showed up just once. The rearrangement joins TRBV7-6 to TRBJ2-5; D unresolved. The CDR3 runs to 14 residues. Deletions cut 1 base from V and 4 bases from J, with 10 bases between. The germline V gene encodes CDR1 SGHVS and CDR2 FNYEAQ. CDR3 nucleotide sequence: TGTGCCAGCAGCTTAGTGGTGGGCCGAGAGACCCAGTACTTC. Translated, it gives CASSLVVGRETQYF.

DNA of the CDR3: TGTGCCAGCAAGCCTTTTGAGGGGGCCACTGAAGCTTTCTTT. Translation: CASKPFEGATEAFF. The chain combines TRBV27 with TRBJ1-1, with TRBD1 identical over 7 bases. V lost 7 bases and J lost 4; bases outside the gene matches: 9. The CDR3 is 14 residues long. In germline, CDR1 is MNHEY, CDR2 SMNVEV (reference sequence).

This rearrangement joins TRBV14 to TRBJ1-4; 8 bases match TRBD1. The CDR3 has 17 residues. With 0 bases clipped from V and 7 bases from J, the junction kept 10 bases outside the gene matches. CDR1 SGHDN and CDR2 FVKESK come from the germline V gene. This CDR3 reads CASSQDARTGKGEKLFF. The CDR3 DNA is TGTGCCAGCAGCCAAGACGCCCGGACAGGGAAAGGTGAAAAACTGTTTTTT.

Points on this clone: The junction departs from germline at one end; a sequencing error may be responsible. J is TRBJ1-5 and V is TRBV7-9, with D possibly matching TRBD1 (5 bases). CDR1 is SEHNR and CDR2 is FQNEAQ in the germline V gene (reference sequence). The CDR3 consists of 12 residues. CDR3 amino acids: CSSSLGLSAQHF. CDR3 DNA: TGTTCCAGCAGCTTGGGGCTGTCAGCCCAGCATTTT.

The rearrangement joins TRBV19 to TRBJ2-7; TRBD1 aligns across 7 bases. CDR3 length equals 14 residues. V gave up 1 base and J gave up 5 bases; unmatched junction bases: 5. CDR1 and CDR2 (germline): LNHDA, SQIVND (reference sequence). CDR3 protein: CASSIGGGVDEQYF. The CDR3 region has the DNA TGTGCCAGTAGTATAGGAGGGGGCGTGGACGAGCAGTACTTC.

Regarding this clone: Since the CDR3 does not end with the conserved phenylalanine or tryptophan, this likely comes from a read error. V and J are TRBV25-1 and TRBJ1-6; 7 bases are a match to TRBD1. In germline, CDR1 is MGHDK, CDR2 SYGVNS. The length of the CDR3 is 14 residues. J lost 7 bases, V lost 4 bases, and 4 bases had no gene match. The CDR3 DNA is TGTGCCAGCAGTGTACCGGGACAGAATTCACCCCTCCACCTT. Residues: CASSVPGQNSPLHL.

This sequence joins TRBV10-3 and TRBJ2-3; TRBD1 matches 10 bases. Germline-derived CDR1 and CDR2 are ENHRY and SYGVKD. The trim removed 4 bases at V and 4 bases at J, leaving 8 bases unmatched. CDR3 size: 16 residues. CDR3 coding DNA: TGTGCCATCAGTGCCATTGGACAGGGGGTAGCAGATACGCAGTATTTT. Its translation is CAISAIGQGVADTQYF.

A word on this clone: Other DNA sequences within the sample encode an identical CDR3. The DNA for the CDR3 is TGTGCCAGCAGACCGGGATTAGCGGTTTACGAGCAGTACTTC. Protein sequence: CASRPGLAVYEQYF. The V call is TRBV27, the J call TRBJ2-7; D possibly corresponds to TRBD2 (6 bases). With 6 bases removed from V and 4 bases from J, the gap between germline ends came to 16 bases. This CDR3 comprises 14 residues. Germline lookup yields CDR1 MNHEY and CDR2 SMNVEV (reference sequence).

This clone has more than one count but fewer than ten. The V gene is TRBV7-8, the J gene TRBJ2-3; D gene uncertain. Germline values: CDR1 SGHVS, CDR2 FQNEAQ. The germline V and J ends were trimmed by 7 bases and 2 bases, with 4 bases remaining between them. The CDR3 is 11 residues long. CDR3 in DNA: TGTGCCAGCACCCACACAGATACGCAGTATTTT. Translated, it gives CASTHTDTQYF.

CDR3: CASRDRNYGYTF. The CDR3 nucleotides are TGTGCCAGCAGGGACAGGAACTATGGCTACACCTTC. J is TRBJ1-2 and V is TRBV6-5; 7 nucleotides align to TRBD1. CDR3 length: 12 amino acids. V shed 6 bases, J shed 2 bases, and the junction held 0 bases outside the gene matches. From germline, CDR1 is MNHEY and CDR2 SVGAGI.

The chain couples TRBV7-9 to TRBJ2-1; 9 bases align to TRBD1. This CDR3 spans 16 amino acids. Germline assignment: CDR1 SEHNR and CDR2 FQNEAQ (reference sequence). The J segment lost 4 bases and the V segment lost 7 bases, leaving 11 bases of the junction unmatched. The CDR3 DNA is TGTGCCAGCATCAAAACGGGACAGGGACGTTACAATGAGCAGTTCTTC. Amino acids: CASIKTGQGRYNEQFF.